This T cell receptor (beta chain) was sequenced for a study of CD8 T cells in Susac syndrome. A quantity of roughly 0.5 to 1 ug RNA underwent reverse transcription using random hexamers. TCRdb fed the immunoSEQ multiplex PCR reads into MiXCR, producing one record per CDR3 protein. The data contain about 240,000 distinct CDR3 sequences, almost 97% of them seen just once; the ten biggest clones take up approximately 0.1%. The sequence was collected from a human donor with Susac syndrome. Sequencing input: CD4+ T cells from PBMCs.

The CDR3: CSAGSSDRTDTQYF. As DNA, the CDR3 is TGCAGTGCTGGCTCTAGCGACCGCACAGATACGCAGTATTTT. The chain is built from TRBV20-1 and TRBJ2-3, with a weak D call TRBD2 (6 bases). This CDR3 comprises 14 residues. In germline, CDR1 is DFQATT, CDR2 SNEGSKA (reference sequence). Trimming took off 5 bases at V and 1 base at J, with 13 bases between the two ends.